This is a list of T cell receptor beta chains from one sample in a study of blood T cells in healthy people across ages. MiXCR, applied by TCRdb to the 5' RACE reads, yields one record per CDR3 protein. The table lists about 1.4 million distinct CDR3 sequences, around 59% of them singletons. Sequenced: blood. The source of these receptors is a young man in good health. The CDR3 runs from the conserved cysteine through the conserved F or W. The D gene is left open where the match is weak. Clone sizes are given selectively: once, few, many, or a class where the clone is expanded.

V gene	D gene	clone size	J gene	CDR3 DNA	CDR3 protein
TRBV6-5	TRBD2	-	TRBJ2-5	TGTGCCAGCAGCCAGGGACTAGAGTTTGAGACCCAGTACTTC	CASSQGLEFETQYF
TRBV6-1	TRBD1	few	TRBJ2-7	TGTGCCAGCAGATCCCGGGACAGAACCTACGAGCAGTACTTC	CASRSRDRTYEQYF
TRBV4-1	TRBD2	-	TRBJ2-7	TGCGCCAGCAGCCTCACCCGGACTAGCGGGGGGGGATACGAGCAGTACTTC	CASSLTRTSGGGYEQYF
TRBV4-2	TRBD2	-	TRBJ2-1	TGTGCCAGCAGCCTAGCGGGGGGTTTCTATGAGCAGTTCTTC	CASSLAGGFYEQFF
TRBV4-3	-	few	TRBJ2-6	TGCGCCAGCAGCCAAGTCCCGGTCTCTGGGGCCAACGTCCTGACTTTC	CASSQVPVSGANVLTF
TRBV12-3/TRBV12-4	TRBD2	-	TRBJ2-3	TGTGCCAGCAGTTTCCTAGCGGGGGGGTTCGTGACAGATATGCAGTATTTT	CASSFLAGGFVTDMQYF
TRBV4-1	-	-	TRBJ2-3	TGCGCCAGCAGCCAGAGCCCAGGGGAAGATACGCAGTATTTT	CASSQSPGEDTQYF
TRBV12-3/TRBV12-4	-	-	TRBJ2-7	TGTGCCAGCAGGTCCTTGGGCTCCTACGAGCAGTACTTC	CASRSLGSYEQYF
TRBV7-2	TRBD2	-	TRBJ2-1	TGTGCCAGCAGCCCAATGGGGGGGAGGACCTACAATGAGCAGTTCTTC	CASSPMGGRTYNEQFF
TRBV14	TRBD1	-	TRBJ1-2	TGTGCCAGCAGCCCAGGGGGCGTAGGCTACACCTTC	CASSPGGVGYTF
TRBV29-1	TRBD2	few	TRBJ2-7	TGCAGCGTAACCGGGACTAGCGATGGCGAGCAGTACTTC	CSVTGTSDGEQYF
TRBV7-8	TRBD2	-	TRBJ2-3	TGTGCCAGCAGCCTGACTAGCGGATCGGATACGCAGTATTTT	CASSLTSGSDTQYF
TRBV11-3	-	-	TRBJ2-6	TGTGCCAGCAGCTTAGCCCTGACAAGGGCCAACGTCCTGACTTTC	CASSLALTRANVLTF
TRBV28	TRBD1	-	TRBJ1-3	TGTGCCAGCAGCCGATACCGGGACAGGGGTTCGGAATTGGTATGGAACACCATATATTTT	CASSRYRDRGSELVWNTIYF
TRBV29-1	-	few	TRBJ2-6	TGCAGCGTTCTTCACAATTTGCTTGGGGCCAACGTCCTGACTTTC	CSVLHNLLGANVLTF
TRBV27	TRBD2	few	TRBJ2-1	TGTGCCAGCATTTCCCCCTCCGGGACTAGCGGGGGGAGCTCCTACAATGAGCAGTTCTTC	CASISPSGTSGGSSYNEQFF
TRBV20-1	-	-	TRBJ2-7	TGCAGTGCTAGAGATAGGACCCGGGGACCCTACGAGCAGTACTTC	CSARDRTRGPYEQYF
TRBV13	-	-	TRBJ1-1	TGTGCCAGCAGCTTAGCTCATGAAGCTTTCTTT	CASSLAHEAFF
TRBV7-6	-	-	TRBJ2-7	TGTGCCAGCAGCCCTCGAGGGGGAGGGAGCGAGCAGTACTTC	CASSPRGGGSEQYF
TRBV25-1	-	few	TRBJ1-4	TGTGCCAGCAGTGAATTGGACTCCCTTAATGAAAAACTGTTTTTT	CASSELDSLNEKLFF
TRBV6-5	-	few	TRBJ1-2	TGTGCCAGCAGTTACGCGGCGTCCCATGGCTACACCTTC	CASSYAASHGYTF
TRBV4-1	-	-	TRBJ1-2	TGCGCCAGCAGCCAAGAGGGATTGGGGGGCTACACCTTC	CASSQEGLGGYTF
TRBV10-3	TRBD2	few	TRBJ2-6	TGTGCCATCAGTGATCCTAAGGGGACTAGCGGAGTCTCTGGGGCCAACGTCCTGACTTTC	CAISDPKGTSGVSGANVLTF
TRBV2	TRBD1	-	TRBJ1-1	TGTGCCAGTGCAGGGGGCCGGAACACTGAAGCTTTCTTT	CASAGGRNTEAFF
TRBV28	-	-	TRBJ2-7	TGTGCCAGCAGTTTTACAGGGGCGGGATCCTACGAGCAGTACTTC	CASSFTGAGSYEQYF
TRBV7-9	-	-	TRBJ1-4	TGTGCCAGCAGCCCGAGGTCCGGTGATGAAAAACTGTTTTTT	CASSPRSGDEKLFF
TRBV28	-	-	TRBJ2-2	TGTGCCAGCAGTTCCCCGACCGGGGGCAGAAAGAACACCGGGGAGCTGTTTTTT	CASSSPTGGRKNTGELFF
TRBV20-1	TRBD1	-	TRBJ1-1	TGCAGTGCCATCGGGACAGGGGGATTGAACACTGAAGCTTTCTTT	CSAIGTGGLNTEAFF
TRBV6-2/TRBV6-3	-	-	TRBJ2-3	TGTGCCAGCAGTCAGACACGTACGCAGTATTTT	CASSQTRTQYF
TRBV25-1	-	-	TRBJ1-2	TGTGCCAGCAGTGAGCAGCAGACCTATGGCTACACCTTC	CASSEQQTYGYTF
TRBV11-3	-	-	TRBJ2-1	TGTGCCAGCAGCTCGGTTGATGGAGCCCACGAGCAGTTCTTC	CASSSVDGAHEQFF
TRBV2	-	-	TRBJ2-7	TGTGCCAGCAGTGGGACAGACCGCAGCTACGAGCAGTACTTC	CASSGTDRSYEQYF
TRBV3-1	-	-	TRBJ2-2	TGTGCCAGCACGGCGGGAAACACCGGGGAGCTGTTTTTT	CASTAGNTGELFF
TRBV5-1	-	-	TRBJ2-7	TGCGCCAGCCAACTTGACAGTTTCTCCTACGAGCAGTACTTC	CASQLDSFSYEQYF
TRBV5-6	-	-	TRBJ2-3	TGTGCCAGCAGCTTACTTCAGGGGATCACAGATACGCAGTATTTT	CASSLLQGITDTQYF
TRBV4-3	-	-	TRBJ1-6	TGCGCCAGCAGCCAGTTCGGACGGCCAGATAATTCACCCCTCCACTTT	CASSQFGRPDNSPLHF
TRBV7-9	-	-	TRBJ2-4	TGTGCCAGCAGCTTAGGCTCGGCTCCGACGTACTTC	CASSLGSAPTYF
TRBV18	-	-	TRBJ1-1	TGTGCCAGCTCAGTTGCGAGGGTCTTGACTGAAGCTTTCTTT	CASSVARVLTEAFF
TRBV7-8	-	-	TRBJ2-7	TGTGCCAGCAGCCGCCTGGGACTCAAGGACTACGAGCAGTACTTC	CASSRLGLKDYEQYF
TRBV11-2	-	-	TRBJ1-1	TGTGCCAGCAGCTTAGGCCGCACGAGCTCCGGGAACACTGAAGCTTTCTTT	CASSLGRTSSGNTEAFF
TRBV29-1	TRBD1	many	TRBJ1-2	TGCAGCGTTGACCGACAGGGGGACTATGGCTACACCTTC	CSVDRQGDYGYTF
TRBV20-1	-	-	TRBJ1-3	TGCAGTGCTAGTGGTACCCCCGGGCTCGGAAACACCATATATTTT	CSASGTPGLGNTIYF
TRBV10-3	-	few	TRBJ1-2	TGTGCCATCAGATGGGGGGGCGGCTACACCTTC	CAIRWGGGYTF
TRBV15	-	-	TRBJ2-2	TGTGCCACCAGCAGAGTTGGCGGGGAGAACACCGGGGAGCTGTTTTTT	CATSRVGGENTGELFF